The 6 T cell receptor beta chains in this list originate from one sample, sequenced in a study of blood T cell repertoires in COVID-19. The data were produced by immunoSEQ multiplex PCR, yet TCRdb's version contains in-frame clones alone and is incomplete. Among about 89,000 clones, more than 80% were seen once, and the ten largest hold less than 20%. Sequenced sample: peripheral blood. The receptors derive from a woman aged 80 or older with acute or convalescent COVID-19.

V usage is TRBV5-1 and J usage is TRBJ2-1; 7 bases map to TRBD1. The germline V gene encodes CDR1 SGHRS and CDR2 YFSETQ. The V gene end was trimmed by 7 bases and the J gene end by 4 bases; junction bases not matched to a gene: 5. The CDR3 length is 13 residues. DNA for the CDR3: TGCGCCAGCCGGGACAGTGAATACAATGAGCAGTTCTTC. Its protein product is CASRDSEYNEQFF. The whole variable domain, remainder taken from reference TRBV5-1 and TRBJ2-1, is KAGVTQTPRYLIKTRGQQVTLSCSPISGHRSVSWYQQTPGQGLQFLFEYFSETQRNKGNFPGRFSGRQFSNSRSEMNVSTLELGDSALYLCASRDSEYNEQFFGPGTRLTVL.

The rearrangement joins TRBV6-5 to TRBJ2-3; D is possibly TRBD1 (5 bases). Germline V gives CDR1 MNHEY, CDR2 SVGAGI. This CDR3 contains 14 residues. V was clipped by 7 bases and J by 3 bases, with 14 bases between them. CDR3 in amino acids: CASTYRQRTDTQYF. Written as DNA, the CDR3 is TGTGCCAGCACGTACAGGCAGAGGACAGATACGCAGTATTTT.

The chain links TRBV6-5 to TRBJ2-5, with 7 bases lining up with TRBD1. Germline V CDR1 and CDR2: MNHEY, SVGAGI. This CDR3 has 15 amino acids. V lost 5 bases to trimming and J lost 2 bases; unmatched junction nucleotides: 8. The CDR3 loop reads CASSLLRQGQETQYF. CDR3 sequence (DNA): TGTGCCAGCAGTCTCCTGAGACAGGGACAAGAGACCCAGTACTTC.

This clone occurred a few times. The V and J genes are TRBV5-5 and TRBJ1-2; the D gene is possibly TRBD1 (6 bases). V was clipped by 3 bases and J by 4 bases, with 13 bases between them. Germline V CDR1 and CDR2: SGHKS, YYEKEE (reference sequence). CDR3 length equals 14 residues. The CDR3 nucleotides are TGTGCCAGCAGCTGGGTGGACAGCGCCTATGGCTACACCTTC. As protein: CASSWVDSAYGYTF.

V usage is TRBV5-4 and J usage is TRBJ2-5; TRBD2 agrees at 12 bases. The CDR3 loop spans 15 amino acids. CDR1 and CDR2 from the germline V gene are SGHNT and YYREEE (reference sequence). Trimming removed 0 bases from V and 5 bases from J; junction bases left unmatched: 2. CDR3 in amino acids: CASSLGTSGVETQYF. The CDR3 coding sequence is TGTGCCAGCAGCTTGGGGACTAGCGGGGTCGAGACCCAGTACTTC.

The genes are TRBV29-1 and TRBJ2-5; the match to TRBD1 covers 11 bases. The germline CDR1 and CDR2 sequences are SQVTM and ANQGSEA. The length of the CDR3 is 14 residues. V shed 4 bases and J 1 base; nucleotides not matched to a gene: 2. CDR3 region: CSVGTGGFQETQYF. DNA of the CDR3: TGCAGCGTTGGGACAGGGGGCTTCCAAGAGACCCAGTACTTC.